Below, 21 T cell receptor beta chains from the same sample are listed, as sequenced in a study of blood T cell repertoires in COVID-19. Assay used: immunoSEQ multiplex PCR; TCRdb lists only in-frame clones, some missing. The sample shows 350,000 to 450,000 clones, approximately 89% of them seen only once. The specimen sequenced was peripheral blood. The receptor source for this set is a woman aged 55-70 years with COVID-19, enrolled during active disease.

V is TRBV3-1 (or the pseudogene TRBV3-2) and J is TRBJ2-3, with 10 positions matching TRBD2. Per germline, CDR1 LGHDT and CDR2 YNNKEL (reference sequence). Losses at the gene ends were 1 base for V and 0 bases for J; bases not matched to a gene: 4. The CDR3 extends over 17 amino acids. CDR3 DNA: TGTGCCAGCAGCCAAGGGACTAGCGGACCCAGCACAGATACGCAGTATTTT. Protein: CASSQGTSGPSTDTQYF.

The chain is built from TRBV10-3 and TRBJ2-5, with TRBD1 matching 10 bases. The CDR3 is made up of 17 amino acids. Losses at the gene ends were 4 bases for V and 4 bases for J; bases not matched to a gene: 12. CDR1 and CDR2 from the germline V gene are ENHRY and SYGVKD. CDR3 region: CAISGIPGQGIGETQYF. CDR3 coding DNA: TGTGCCATCAGTGGAATACCGGGACAGGGGATCGGAGAGACCCAGTACTTC.

The J gene is TRBJ1-2, the V gene TRBV6-4, with TRBD1 as a possible D gene (6 bases). This CDR3 is 15 amino acids long. Trimming took off 0 bases at V and 4 bases at J, with 12 bases between the two ends. The germline V gene encodes CDR1 MRHNA and CDR2 SNTAGT. The DNA for the CDR3 is TGTGCCAGCAGTGACTCGGGTACAGGGCTCTATGGCTACACCTTC. Residues: CASSDSGTGLYGYTF.

The genes are TRBV7-6 and TRBJ2-2, with 7 bases lining up with TRBD1. The germline CDR1 and CDR2 sequences are SGHVS and FNYEAQ. This CDR3 comprises 18 residues. J lost 8 bases, V lost 5 bases, and 20 bases had no gene match. The CDR3 is CASSPRSQGEFIPGELFF. CDR3 nucleotides: TGTGCCAGCAGCCCCCGATCCCAGGGGGAATTCATCCCGGGGGAGCTGTTTTTT.

This clone has only a few counts. V usage is TRBV3-1 (or the pseudogene TRBV3-2) and J usage is TRBJ2-6; 8 positions agree with TRBD2. This CDR3 contains 16 residues. Germline V gene lookup returns CDR1 LGHDT and CDR2 YNNKEL (reference sequence). V lost 4 bases to trimming and J lost 2 bases; unmatched junction nucleotides: 4. The CDR3 nucleotides read TGTGCCAGCAGCCCCTTCGGGGGGGCTGGGGCCAACGTCCTGACTTTC. It specifies CASSPFGGAGANVLTF.

The chain links TRBV5-1 to TRBJ2-7, with a possible D match to TRBD2 (5 bases). V was shortened by 4 bases and J by 9 bases, with 20 bases between the two germline ends. CDR1 and CDR2 from the germline V gene are SGHRS and YFSETQ. The CDR3 runs 14 residues. In DNA form, the CDR3 reads TGCGCCAGCAGCATGGGCTACTTCGGGGTTTTGCAGTACTTC. It is translated as CASSMGYFGVLQYF.

The gene calls are TRBV28 and TRBJ1-4; D may be TRBD1 (5 bases). The germline V and J ends were trimmed by 6 bases and 11 bases, with 19 bases remaining between them. Germline CDR1 is MDHEN and CDR2 is SYDVKM. The CDR3 is 14 residues long. CDR3 in amino acids: CASRLDGGKGKLFF. DNA for the CDR3: TGTGCCAGCAGACTGGACGGCGGGAAGGGGAAACTGTTTTTT.

This clone was counted between two and nine times. The chain links TRBV5-1 to TRBJ2-7; possibly TRBD1 for D (6 bases). V lost 1 base and J 0 bases, leaving 8 bases between the germline ends. The length of the CDR3 is 14 residues. Germline V gene lookup returns CDR1 SGHRS and CDR2 YFSETQ. This chain's CDR3 is CASSLRDISYEQYF. CDR3 DNA: TGCGCCAGCAGCTTGAGGGACATCTCCTACGAGCAGTACTTC.

In its sample, this clone was seen a few times. Other nucleotide sequences from this sample produce the same CDR3. V and J are TRBV14 and TRBJ2-1; D not resolved. Germline values: CDR1 SGHDN, CDR2 FVKESK. This CDR3 region has 13 residues. With 1 base removed from V and 3 bases from J, the gap between germline ends came to 4 bases. CDR3 in amino acids: CASSQVRYNEQFF. Written as DNA, the CDR3 is TGTGCCAGCAGCCAAGTTCGCTACAATGAGCAGTTCTTC.

This chain uses TRBV24-1 with TRBJ2-3; TRBD2 matches 7 bases. This CDR3 spans 17 amino acids. Germline values: CDR1 KGHDR, CDR2 SFDVKD. The V segment lost 3 bases and the J segment 3 bases; nucleotides outside the gene matches: 11. The CDR3 sequence: CATSDGAGRDRTDTQYF. The CDR3 DNA sequence: TGTGCCACCAGTGATGGGGCAGGGAGGGATCGAACAGATACGCAGTATTTT.

The chain has TRBV15 and TRBJ1-1; TRBD1 might be the D (6 bases). This CDR3 region has 13 residues. V lost 5 bases and J 4 bases, leaving 11 bases between the germline ends. Looked up from germline, CDR1 is LNHNV and CDR2 is YYDKDF (reference sequence). The CDR3, as DNA: TGTGCCACCAGCGTACAGGGTCGCACTGAAGCTTTCTTT. Translated: CATSVQGRTEAFF.

V usage is TRBV5-4 and J usage is TRBJ2-1; 12 bases agree with TRBD2. Germline V lookup: CDR1 SGHNT, CDR2 YYREEE (reference sequence). V dropped 5 bases and J dropped 8; count of bases not matched to a gene: 11. The CDR3 is 16 amino acids. The CDR3 DNA is TGTGCCAGCAGTCTGTCCTCTAGCGGGGGGGCATATGAGCAGTTCTTC. It codes for CASSLSSSGGAYEQFF. The whole variable domain, remainder taken from reference TRBV5-4 and TRBJ2-1, is ETGVTQSPTHLIKTRGQQVTLRCSSQSGHNTVSWYQQALGQGPQFIFQYYREEENGRGNFPPRFSGLQFPNYSSELNVNALELDDSALYLCASSLSSSGGAYEQFFGPGTRLTVL.

The rearrangement uses TRBV7-9 and TRBJ1-3, with D unclear. CDR3 length equals 14 residues. Trimming shortened V by 0 bases and J by 3 bases, and 6 bases separated the two germline ends. The V gene's germline CDR1 is SEHNR and CDR2 FQNEAQ (reference sequence). The CDR3 protein is CASSLAGVGNTIYF. The CDR3 DNA is TGTGCCAGCAGCTTAGCCGGGGTTGGAAACACCATATATTTT.

The chain has TRBV9 and TRBJ2-5, with 7 bases matching TRBD1. Germline V gene data show CDR1 as SGDLS and CDR2 as YYNGEE. The CDR3 totals 15 residues. V gave up 0 bases and J gave up 5 bases; unmatched junction bases: 7. The CDR3 protein is CASSVAEGAGETQYF. The CDR3 DNA reads as TGTGCCAGCAGCGTAGCTGAGGGGGCTGGGGAGACCCAGTACTTC.

The chain is built from TRBV3-1 (or the pseudogene TRBV3-2) and TRBJ2-5; maybe TRBD1 (6 bases). The germline gives CDR1 LGHDT, CDR2 YNNKEL (reference sequence). The CDR3 is 14 residues long. The germline V and J ends were trimmed by 1 base and 5 bases, with 11 bases remaining between them. CDR3 coding DNA: TGTGCCAGCAGCCAAGGACAGGAAAGGGAGACCCAGTACTTC. Translation: CASSQGQERETQYF.

CDR3 nucleotides: TGTGCCAGCAGTCCCTACAGGGAGCCCAACGTCCTGACTTTC. Translation gives CASSPYREPNVLTF. J is TRBJ2-6 and V is TRBV28; a weak D match, TRBD1 (6 bases). The germline V and J ends were trimmed by 5 bases and 8 bases, with 13 bases remaining between them. The CDR3 has 14 amino acids. Germline loops: CDR1 MDHEN, CDR2 SYDVKM.

DNA of the CDR3: TGTGCCAGTAGTCAACTTGAGGCTGGCGGCACCGGGGAGCTGTTTTTT. This sequence encodes CASSQLEAGGTGELFF. V and J are TRBV19 and TRBJ2-2, with D unclear. The CDR3 is made up of 16 amino acids. V was shortened by 5 bases and J by 4 bases, with 17 bases between the two germline ends. CDR1 and CDR2 from the germline V gene are LNHDA and SQIVND (reference sequence).

This chain connects TRBV7-3 to TRBJ2-3, with 9 bases lining up with TRBD1. Unmatched junction bases numbered 2, after V lost 4 bases and J lost 0 bases. Germline CDR1 is SGHTA and CDR2 is FQGTGA. This CDR3 is built from 15 residues. The chain's CDR3 is CASSSQGASTDTQYF. The CDR3 region has the DNA TGTGCCAGCAGCTCACAGGGGGCAAGCACAGATACGCAGTATTTT.

V gene TRBV13 combines with J gene TRBJ2-5; 9 bases agree with TRBD2. Germline V lookup: CDR1 PRHDT, CDR2 FYEKMQ (reference sequence). The CDR3 totals 15 residues. The V segment lost 4 bases and the J segment 5 bases; nucleotides outside the gene matches: 8. The CDR3 coding sequence is TGTGCCAGCAGCTCGAGGCGGGGGGGTTTGGAGACCCAGTACTTC. It specifies CASSSRRGGLETQYF. Together with reference TRBV13 and TRBJ2-5, the CDR3 gives the full variable domain: AAGVIQSPRHLIKEKRETATLKCYPIPRHDTVYWYQQGPGQDPQFLISFYEKMQSDKGSIPDRFSAQQFSDYHSELNMSSLELGDSALYFCASSSRRGGLETQYFGPGTRLLVL.

The J gene is TRBJ2-5, the V gene TRBV18; D gene ambiguous. V gave up 5 bases and J gave up 2 bases, with 9 bases separating them. Germline lookup yields CDR1 KGHSH and CDR2 LQKENI. The CDR3 runs 13 residues. DNA of the CDR3: TGTGCCAGCTCAGCGGCCGGACAAGAGACCCAGTACTTC. Protein sequence: CASSAAGQETQYF.

The gene calls are TRBV5-4 and TRBJ1-2; 7 positions match TRBD1. The CDR3 is 14 residues long. Germline V CDR1 and CDR2: SGHNT, YYREEE (reference sequence). The ends lost 4 bases at V and 4 bases at J; junction bases unmatched: 7. Written as DNA, the CDR3 is TGTGCCAGCAGCCCTGATACAGGGGTCTATGGCTACACCTTC. Translation gives CASSPDTGVYGYTF. Full variable domain (missing parts from reference TRBV5-4 and TRBJ1-2): ETGVTQSPTHLIKTRGQQVTLRCSSQSGHNTVSWYQQALGQGPQFIFQYYREEENGRGNFPPRFSGLQFPNYSSELNVNALELDDSALYLCASSPDTGVYGYTFGSGTRLTVV.